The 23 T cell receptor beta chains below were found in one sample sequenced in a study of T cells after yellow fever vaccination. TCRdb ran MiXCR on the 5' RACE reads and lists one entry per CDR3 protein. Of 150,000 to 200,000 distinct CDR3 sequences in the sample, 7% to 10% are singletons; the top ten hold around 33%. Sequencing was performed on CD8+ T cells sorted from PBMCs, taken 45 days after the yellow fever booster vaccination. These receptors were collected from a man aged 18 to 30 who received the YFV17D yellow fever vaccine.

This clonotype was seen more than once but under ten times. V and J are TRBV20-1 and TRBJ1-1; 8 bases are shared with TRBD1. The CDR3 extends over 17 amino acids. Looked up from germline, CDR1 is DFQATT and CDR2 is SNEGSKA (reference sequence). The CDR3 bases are TGCAGCGCCACACTGTTACCGGGACAGGTGGAGGGGACTGAAGCTTTCTTT. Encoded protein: CSATLLPGQVEGTEAFF.

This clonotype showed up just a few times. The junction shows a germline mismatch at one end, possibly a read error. The chain's CDR3 is CASSYVAGVTAF. CDR3 bases: TGTGCCAGCAGTTACGTTGCCGGGGTGACGGCCTTC. The gene calls are TRBV6-2 or TRBV6-3 and TRBJ2-5, with a weak D call TRBD2 (5 bases). This CDR3 region has 12 residues. Germline values: CDR1 MNHEY, CDR2 SVGEGT.

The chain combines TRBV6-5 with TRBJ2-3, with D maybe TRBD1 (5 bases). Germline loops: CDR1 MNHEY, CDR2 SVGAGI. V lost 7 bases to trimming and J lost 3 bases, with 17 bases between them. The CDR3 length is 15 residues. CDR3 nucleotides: TGTGCCAGCACCGAGATCGGCAGGGAAACAGATACGCAGTATTTT. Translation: CASTEIGRETDTQYF.

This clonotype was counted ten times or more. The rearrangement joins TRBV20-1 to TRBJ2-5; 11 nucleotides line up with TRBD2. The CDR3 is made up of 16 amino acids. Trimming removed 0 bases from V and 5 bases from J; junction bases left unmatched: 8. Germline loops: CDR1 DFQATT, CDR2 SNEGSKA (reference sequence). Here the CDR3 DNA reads TGCAGTGCTAGAGAACTAGCGGGGGCCCGAAAGGAGACCCAGTACTTC. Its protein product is CSARELAGARKETQYF.

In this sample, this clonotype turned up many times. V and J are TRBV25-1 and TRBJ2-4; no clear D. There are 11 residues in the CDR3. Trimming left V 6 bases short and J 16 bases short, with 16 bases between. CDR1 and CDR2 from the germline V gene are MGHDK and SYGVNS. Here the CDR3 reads CASRRAAKVYF. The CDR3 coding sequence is TGTGCCAGCAGAAGGGCCGCAAAAGTCTACTTC. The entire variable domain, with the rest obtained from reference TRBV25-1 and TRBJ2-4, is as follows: EADIYQTPRYLVIGTGKKITLECSQTMGHDKMYWYQQDPGMELHLIHYSYGVNSTEKGDLSSESTVSRIRTEHFPLTLESARPSHTSQYLCASRRAAKVYFGAGTRLSVL.

The CDR3 reads CAVNGGFNEQYV. CDR3 nucleotide sequence: TGTGCCGTAAACGGCGGGTTCAACGAGCAGTACGTC. This chain uses TRBV19 with TRBJ2-7, with a weak D call TRBD2 (5 bases). Trimming left V 11 bases short and J 5 bases short, with 16 bases between. CDR1 is LNHDA and CDR2 is SQIVND in the germline V gene (reference sequence). The CDR3 totals 12 residues.

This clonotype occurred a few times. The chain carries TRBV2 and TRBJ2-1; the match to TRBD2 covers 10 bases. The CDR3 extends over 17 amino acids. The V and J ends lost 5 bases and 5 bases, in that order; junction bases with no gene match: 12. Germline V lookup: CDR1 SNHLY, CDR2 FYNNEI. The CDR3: CASSRRSSGGAHNEQFF. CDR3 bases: TGTGCCAGCAGTCGTCGTTCTAGCGGGGGTGCCCACAATGAGCAGTTCTTC.

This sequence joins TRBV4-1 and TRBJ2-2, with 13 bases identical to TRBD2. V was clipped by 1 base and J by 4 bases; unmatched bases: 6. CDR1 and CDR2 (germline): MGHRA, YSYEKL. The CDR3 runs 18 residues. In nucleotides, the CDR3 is TGCGCCAGCAGCCAAGCAACTAGCGGGGGGGTGGTCACCGGGGAGCTGTTTTTT. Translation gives CASSQATSGGVVTGELFF.

The DNA for the CDR3 is TGTGCCAGCAGCCAAAAGGGGTTCTTC. Amino acids: CASSQKGFF. This chain links TRBV3-2 with TRBJ2-1. TRBV3-2 corresponds to a pseudogene. The CDR3 runs 9 residues.

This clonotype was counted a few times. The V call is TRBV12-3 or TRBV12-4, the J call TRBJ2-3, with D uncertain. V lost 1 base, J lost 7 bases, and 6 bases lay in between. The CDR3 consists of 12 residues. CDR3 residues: CASSLDAYTQYF. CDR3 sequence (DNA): TGTGCCAGCAGTTTAGATGCCTATACGCAGTATTTT.

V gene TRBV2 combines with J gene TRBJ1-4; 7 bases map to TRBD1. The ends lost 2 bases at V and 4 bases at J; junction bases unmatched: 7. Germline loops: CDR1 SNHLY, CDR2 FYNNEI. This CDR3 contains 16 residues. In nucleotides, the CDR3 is TGTGCCAGCAGTGAACCGACAGGGAAGGTTAATGAAAAACTGTTTTTT. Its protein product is CASSEPTGKVNEKLFF.

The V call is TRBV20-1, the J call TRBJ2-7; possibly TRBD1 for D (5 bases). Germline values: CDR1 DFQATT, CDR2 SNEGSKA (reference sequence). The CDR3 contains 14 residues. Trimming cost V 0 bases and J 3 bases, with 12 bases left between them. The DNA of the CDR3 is TGCAGTGCTAGAGAGGGGCTGGCTGGCTACGAGCAGTACTTC. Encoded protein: CSAREGLAGYEQYF.

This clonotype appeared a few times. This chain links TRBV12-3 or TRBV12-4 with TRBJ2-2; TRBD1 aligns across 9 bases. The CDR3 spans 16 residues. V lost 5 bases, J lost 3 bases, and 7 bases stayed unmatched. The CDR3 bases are TGTGCCAGCAGTCAACCGGGACAGGGCGACACCGGGGAGCTGTTTTTT. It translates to CASSQPGQGDTGELFF.

CDR3 nucleotides: TGTGCCAGCAGCTCCGGGCCAGGCCATGGCTACACCTTC. Protein sequence: CASSSGPGHGYTF. The V call is TRBV6-2 or TRBV6-3, the J call TRBJ1-2; D is unclear. With 6 bases removed from V and 6 bases from J, the gap between germline ends came to 14 bases. CDR1 is MNHEY and CDR2 is SVGEGT in the germline V gene. The CDR3 has 13 residues.

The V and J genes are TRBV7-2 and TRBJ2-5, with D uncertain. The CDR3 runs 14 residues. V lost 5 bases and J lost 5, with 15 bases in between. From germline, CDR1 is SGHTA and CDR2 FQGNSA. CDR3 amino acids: CASSEMGSQETQYF. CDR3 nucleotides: TGTGCCAGCAGCGAGATGGGGTCCCAGGAGACCCAGTACTTC.

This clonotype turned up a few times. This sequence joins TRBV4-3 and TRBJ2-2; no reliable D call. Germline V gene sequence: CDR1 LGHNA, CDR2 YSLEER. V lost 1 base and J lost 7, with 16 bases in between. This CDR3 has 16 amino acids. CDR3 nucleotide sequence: TGCGCCAGCAGCCAAGGGGGTTTGGGTTTAGGCGGGGAGCTGTTTTTT. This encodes CASSQGGLGLGGELFF.

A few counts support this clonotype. CDR3 protein: CASSYNPALETQYF. The CDR3 DNA reads as TGTGCCAGCAGTTACAATCCGGCCCTGGAGACCCAGTACTTC. The V gene is TRBV6-5, the J gene TRBJ2-5; D is unresolved. Germline V gene sequence: CDR1 MNHEY, CDR2 SVGAGI. With 2 bases removed from V and 5 bases from J, the gap between germline ends came to 12 bases. The CDR3 has 14 residues.

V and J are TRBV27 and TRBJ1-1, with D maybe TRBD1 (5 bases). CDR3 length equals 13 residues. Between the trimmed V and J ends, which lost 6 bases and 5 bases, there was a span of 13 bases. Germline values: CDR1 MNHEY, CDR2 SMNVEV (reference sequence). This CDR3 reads CASSPGGGTEAFF. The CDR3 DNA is TGTGCCAGCAGCCCGGGGGGGGGAACTGAAGCTTTCTTT.

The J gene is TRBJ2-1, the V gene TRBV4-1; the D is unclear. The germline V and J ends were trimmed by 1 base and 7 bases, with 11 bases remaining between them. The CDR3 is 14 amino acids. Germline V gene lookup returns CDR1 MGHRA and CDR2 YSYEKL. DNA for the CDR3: TGCGCCAGCAGCCAAGGCAGGAACACGAATGAGCAGTTCTTC. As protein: CASSQGRNTNEQFF.

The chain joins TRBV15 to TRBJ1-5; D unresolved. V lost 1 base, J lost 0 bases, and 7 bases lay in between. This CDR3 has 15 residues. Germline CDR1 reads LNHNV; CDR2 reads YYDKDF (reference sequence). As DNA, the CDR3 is TGTGCCACCAGCAGAGGAGGATTTAGCAATCAGCCCCAGCATTTT. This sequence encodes CATSRGGFSNQPQHF.

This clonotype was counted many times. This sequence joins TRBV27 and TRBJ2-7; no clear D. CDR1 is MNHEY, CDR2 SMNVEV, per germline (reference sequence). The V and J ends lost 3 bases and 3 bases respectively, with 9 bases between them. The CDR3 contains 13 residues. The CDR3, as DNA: TGTGCCAGCAGTTTGGACGAAAACTACGAGCAGTACTTC. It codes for CASSLDENYEQYF.

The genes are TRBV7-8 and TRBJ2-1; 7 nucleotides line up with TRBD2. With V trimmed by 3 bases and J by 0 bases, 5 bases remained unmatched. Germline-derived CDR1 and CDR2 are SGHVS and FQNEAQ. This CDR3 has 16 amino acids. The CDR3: CASSFRAGSSYNEQFF. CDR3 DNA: TGTGCCAGCAGCTTCAGAGCGGGGAGCTCCTACAATGAGCAGTTCTTC.

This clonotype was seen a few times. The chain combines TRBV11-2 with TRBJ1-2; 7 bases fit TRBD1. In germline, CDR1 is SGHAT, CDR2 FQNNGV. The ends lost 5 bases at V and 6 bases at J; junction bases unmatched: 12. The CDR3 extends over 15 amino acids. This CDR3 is CASSGLDRTANGYTF. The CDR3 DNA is TGTGCCAGCAGCGGACTGGACAGGACAGCGAATGGCTACACCTTC. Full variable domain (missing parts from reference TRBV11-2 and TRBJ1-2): EAGVAQSPRYKIIEKRQSVAFWCNPISGHATLYWYQQILGQGPKLLIQFQNNGVVDDSQLPKDRFSAERLKGVDSTLKIQPAKLEDSAVYLCASSGLDRTANGYTFGSGTRLTVV.